A selection of T cell receptor beta chains follows, all from one sample in a study of CD4 T cells in relation to SARS-CoV-2 and coronaviruses. TCRdb keeps only in-frame clones here, not all; method: immunoSEQ multiplex PCR. The sample lists some 65,000 clones; 87% were seen once. Material: memory CD4+ T cells from PBMCs. All receptors come from a human donor in good health. Each CDR3 is given without its conserved first and last residue.

length	V	J	CDR3
15	TRBV18	TRBJ2-1	ASSPPLGKGAYNEQF
14	TRBV5-1	TRBJ2-7	ASSLGPTGLSYEQY
17	TRBV15	TRBJ1-2	ATSRGHRGYHPANYGYT
13	TRBV21-1	TRBJ2-5	ASSKGTGGRETQY
12	TRBV3-1/TRBV3-2	TRBJ2-7	ASSQALSGVEQY
15	TRBV3-1/TRBV3-2	TRBJ2-3	ASSPHRVGDPVDTQY
11	TRBV18	TRBJ1-4	ASSAKGDEKLF
12	TRBV2	TRBJ1-2	ASSVGTENYGYT
13	TRBV27	TRBJ1-2	ASSSQHTGIYRYT
16	TRBV19	TRBJ1-5	ASAEGLEYQRDQQPQH
12	TRBV28	TRBJ2-3	ASSLGRATDTQY
13	TRBV7-2	TRBJ2-1	ASSLAQVAYNEQF
14	TRBV4-1	TRBJ2-7	ASSQDQAGGSYEQY
13	TRBV5-6	TRBJ2-5	ASSSSGIYQETQY
12	TRBV7-8	TRBJ2-7	ASSSRDITYEQY
14	TRBV24-1	TRBJ2-2	ATSDSRAPNTGELF
9	TRBV28	TRBJ1-2	ASSYRDGYT
13	TRBV5-1	TRBJ2-7	ASSSEDPSSDEQY
14	TRBV5-1	TRBJ2-5	ASSLNLQGQAETQY
12	TRBV6-5	TRBJ1-2	ASHHGTGHYGYT
16	TRBV7-9	TRBJ2-1	ASSLARGLAGNYNEQF